Presented here are 27 T cell receptor beta chains from one specimen sequenced in a study of human T cells and chemical hapten exposure. Time point of the sample: pre-sensitization, week 0. Treatment in this sample: therapeutic diphenylcyclopropenone sensitization with weekly scalp DPC. TCRdb independently ran MiXCR on the RACE reads; one entry per CDR3 protein. The sample carries about 90,000 distinct CDR3 sequences, 6.5% to 10% recorded once. This material consisted of whole blood, taken in connection with sensitization to the hapten diphenylcyclopropenone (DPC). Receptor source: a man in his forties with alopecia areata. Some clones in this sample may be carry-over from other donors' samples.

A few counts support this clonotype. This chain uses TRBV12-3 or TRBV12-4 with TRBJ1-2, with D hard to call. The V gene lost 6 bases and the J gene lost 2 bases, with 19 bases spanning the gap. The CDR3 has 16 amino acids. In DNA, the CDR3 is TGTGCCAGCAGCCTCTCCGGCGCGGGTGCGAACTATGGCTACACCTTC. Amino acid sequence: CASSLSGAGANYGYTF.

This clonotype was counted at least ten times. The gene calls are TRBV10-3 and TRBJ2-3, with a tentative D call TRBD2 (5 bases). CDR3 length: 17 amino acids. Germline assignment: CDR1 ENHRY and CDR2 SYGVKD. V gave up 6 bases and J gave up 0 bases, with 19 bases separating them. The CDR3 DNA reads TGTGCCATCAGGGTGAAGACTGGAGGTACTAGCACAGATACGCAGTATTTT. Residues: CAIRVKTGGTSTDTQYF.

This clonotype came up many times. The chain is built from TRBV4-3 and TRBJ2-2; D gene ambiguous. CDR3 length equals 15 residues. The germline V gene encodes CDR1 LGHNA and CDR2 YSLEER. Trimming pared 1 base from V and 7 bases from J, leaving 13 bases between. As DNA, the CDR3 is TGCGCCAGCAGCCAAGTCCCGATGGCCGGCGGGGAGCTGTTTTTT. It translates to CASSQVPMAGGELFF.

This clonotype has more than one count but fewer than ten. The DNA for the CDR3 is TGTGCCAGCAGCTTAAGTAGGGCGAGCTGGGGTTCTGGGGGGGGAAGCAATCAGCCCCAGCATTTT. It specifies CASSLSRASWGSGGGSNQPQHF. The chain is built from TRBV11-2 and TRBJ1-5; D may be TRBD1 (5 bases). CDR3 size: 22 residues. The germline V gene encodes CDR1 SGHAT and CDR2 FQNNGV. Trimming removed 2 bases at V and 1 base at J, with 30 bases between.

J is TRBJ2-7 and V is TRBV7-2, with a weak D call TRBD1 (6 bases). Germline V gene lookup returns CDR1 SGHTA and CDR2 FQGNSA. Between the trimmed V and J ends, which lost 2 bases and 7 bases, there was a span of 15 bases. This CDR3 is built from 14 residues. Here the CDR3 reads CASSLSASGEEQYF. The DNA for the CDR3 is TGTGCCAGCAGCTTATCGGCCTCAGGGGAAGAGCAGTACTTC.

The rearrangement links TRBV12-3 or TRBV12-4 to TRBJ2-7, with 7 bases matching TRBD2. This CDR3 contains 18 residues. Trimming at V came to 5 bases and at J to 2 bases, leaving 18 bases not matched to a gene. The CDR3 here is CASSPSNQGGLVAYEQYF. CDR3 in DNA: TGTGCCAGCAGTCCCAGTAATCAGGGAGGACTAGTGGCCTACGAGCAGTACTTC.

The V call is TRBV19, the J call TRBJ2-1; TRBD1 agrees at 7 bases. Per germline, CDR1 LNHDA and CDR2 SQIVND (reference sequence). This CDR3 region has 14 residues. V lost 7 bases to trimming and J lost 5 bases; unmatched junction nucleotides: 8. CDR3 bases: TGTGCCAGTAAAGGGACAGTGCTCGACAATGAGCAGTTCTTC. Its protein is CASKGTVLDNEQFF.

CDR3 DNA: TGCAGCGTTGTGGTCTCTGGGGCCAACGTCCTGACTTTC. It specifies CSVVVSGANVLTF. V and J are TRBV29-1 and TRBJ2-6; D is unclear. This CDR3 comprises 13 residues. The V end was cut by 4 bases, the J end by 0 bases, with 4 bases between. Germline V gene data show CDR1 as SQVTM and CDR2 as ANQGSEA.

This clonotype was picked up a small number of times. The J gene is TRBJ2-6, the V gene TRBV3-1, with no clear D. The germline CDR1 and CDR2 sequences are LGHDT and YNNKEL (reference sequence). The ends were cut back, 2 bases at V and 0 bases at J, with 14 bases in the middle. The CDR3 consists of 18 residues. CDR3 in DNA: TGTGCCAGCAGCCAATGGGGATTTGCGAGCTCTGGGGCCAACGTCCTGACTTTC. This sequence encodes CASSQWGFASSGANVLTF.

The chain employs TRBV7-9 and TRBJ2-3; maybe TRBD1 (5 bases). This CDR3 is built from 14 residues. The germline V and J ends were trimmed by 3 bases and 4 bases, with 11 bases remaining between them. Germline CDR1 reads SEHNR; CDR2 reads FQNEAQ (reference sequence). The CDR3 protein is CASSLQGPADTQYF. In DNA, the CDR3 is TGTGCCAGCAGCTTGCAGGGTCCGGCAGATACGCAGTATTTT.

The chain is built from TRBV28 and TRBJ2-7; 9 bases match TRBD1. Germline V lookup: CDR1 MDHEN, CDR2 SYDVKM. V shed 5 bases and J 3 bases; nucleotides not matched to a gene: 2. The CDR3 loop spans 13 amino acids. CDR3 residues: CASSTGGYYEQYF. As DNA, the CDR3 is TGTGCCAGCAGTACAGGGGGCTACTACGAGCAGTACTTC.

This clonotype has a count of ten or more. This chain connects TRBV4-1 to TRBJ1-2; 9 bases fit TRBD1. This CDR3 spans 15 amino acids. The germline V gene has CDR1 MGHRA and CDR2 YSYEKL. Trimming cost V 1 base and J 4 bases; bases outside gene matches: 4. The CDR3 spells CASSQATGGFYGYTF. CDR3 DNA: TGCGCCAGCAGCCAAGCGACAGGGGGATTCTATGGCTACACCTTC.

This clonotype was detected many times. The chain carries TRBV9 and TRBJ1-3; D gene unclear. Germline V gene lookup returns CDR1 SGDLS and CDR2 YYNGEE. With 0 bases removed from V and 0 bases from J, the gap between germline ends came to 7 bases. The CDR3 covers 15 residues. CDR3 nucleotides: TGTGCCAGCAGCGTAGGACGGAGCTCTGGAAACACCATATATTTT. It is translated as CASSVGRSSGNTIYF.

A few counts support this clonotype. This chain uses TRBV28 with TRBJ1-5; no definite D call. The CDR3 covers 12 residues. Germline values: CDR1 MDHEN, CDR2 SYDVKM. V gave up 7 bases and J gave up 7 bases, with 11 bases separating them. In DNA form, the CDR3 reads TGTGCCAGCAATACGGAGTACCAGCCCCAGCATTTT. It codes for CASNTEYQPQHF. The full variable domain, in which reference TRBV28 and TRBJ1-5 provide the parts outside the CDR3, is DVKVTQSSRYLVKRTGEKVFLECVQDMDHENMFWYRQDPGLGLRLIYFSYDVKMKEKGDIPEGYSVSREKKERFSLILESASTNQTSMYLCASNTEYQPQHFGDGTRLSIL.

This clonotype was observed a handful of times. This chain links TRBV7-2 with TRBJ1-5; D is unresolved. There are 13 residues in the CDR3. Germline V gene data show CDR1 as SGHTA and CDR2 as FQGNSA. V shed 4 bases and J shed 7 bases, with 11 bases lying between them. The CDR3 bases are TGTGCCAGCAGCTCCCAAAGGGAACAGCCCCAGCATTTT. Translated: CASSSQREQPQHF.

This clonotype was detected a few times. The chain couples TRBV20-1 to TRBJ2-5, with D unclear. Trimming shortened V by 3 bases and J by 5 bases, and 16 bases separated the two germline ends. The CDR3 extends over 14 amino acids. CDR1 DFQATT and CDR2 SNEGSKA come from the germline V gene (reference sequence). The CDR3 protein is CSARPLGQDETQYF. CDR3 DNA sequence: TGCAGTGCTAGGCCCCTCGGGCAGGATGAGACCCAGTACTTC.

CDR3 DNA sequence: TGTGCCATCAGTGAGCCGGGTACTAGGTCGGGGAATGAGCAGTTCTTC. Translating gives CAISEPGTRSGNEQFF. The V gene is TRBV10-3, the J gene TRBJ2-1; possibly TRBD2 for D (5 bases). Trimming stripped 2 bases from V and 7 bases from J, with 18 bases between. CDR1 ENHRY and CDR2 SYGVKD come from the germline V gene. The length of the CDR3 is 16 residues.

This clonotype has a handful of counts. J is TRBJ2-7 and V is TRBV28, with a weak D call TRBD2 (5 bases). This CDR3 comprises 15 residues. V gave up 3 bases and J gave up 0 bases, with 12 bases separating them. Germline CDR1 reads MDHEN; CDR2 reads SYDVKM. The CDR3 protein is CASSFGGLNSYEQYF. CDR3 DNA sequence: TGTGCCAGCAGTTTTGGAGGCCTAAACTCCTACGAGCAGTACTTC. The full variable domain, completed using reference TRBV28 and TRBJ2-7, is DVKVTQSSRYLVKRTGEKVFLECVQDMDHENMFWYRQDPGLGLRLIYFSYDVKMKEKGDIPEGYSVSREKKERFSLILESASTNQTSMYLCASSFGGLNSYEQYFGPGTRLTVT.

This clonotype was counted a few times. The J gene is TRBJ2-5, the V gene TRBV28, with D maybe TRBD2 (5 bases). V dropped 6 bases and J dropped 4 bases, with 12 bases sitting between them. Germline V gene sequence: CDR1 MDHEN, CDR2 SYDVKM. The CDR3 is 13 amino acids. The CDR3 here is CASSRVRGETQYF. CDR3 coding DNA: TGTGCCAGCAGCCGCGTTCGGGGAGAGACCCAGTACTTC.

Ten or more counts support this clonotype. The chain employs TRBV9 and TRBJ2-3, with 8 bases identical to TRBD2. The V gene end was trimmed by 0 bases and the J gene end by 1 base; junction bases not matched to a gene: 4. The germline V gene encodes CDR1 SGDLS and CDR2 YYNGEE. CDR3 length: 16 amino acids. As DNA, the CDR3 is TGTGCCAGCAGCGTAGAGGGGCGGGAGGGCACAGATACGCAGTATTTT. Residues: CASSVEGREGTDTQYF. Combining the CDR3 with reference TRBV9 and TRBJ2-3 gives the whole variable domain DSGVTQTPKHLITATGQRVTLRCSPRSGDLSVYWYQQSLDQGLQFLIQYYNGEERAKGNILERFSAQQFPDLHSELNLSSLELGDSALYFCASSVEGREGTDTQYFGPGTRLTVL.

This clonotype showed up many times. The CDR3 region is CASGIGLATDTQYF. The CDR3 DNA follows: TGTGCTAGTGGAATTGGACTAGCCACAGATACGCAGTATTTT. V gene TRBV12-5 combines with J gene TRBJ2-3; the match to TRBD2 covers 8 bases. This CDR3 region has 14 residues. V gave up 6 bases and J gave up 2 bases; unmatched junction bases: 4. From germline, CDR1 is LGHNT and CDR2 FRNRAP.

This clonotype has a handful of counts. The chain uses TRBV10-3 and TRBJ1-1; D not certain. Germline V gene sequence: CDR1 ENHRY, CDR2 SYGVKD. This CDR3 contains 14 residues. V dropped 4 bases and J dropped 3 bases, with 12 bases sitting between them. The CDR3 protein is CAISAGVRDTEAFF. The CDR3 region has the DNA TGTGCCATCAGTGCAGGCGTGAGGGACACTGAAGCTTTCTTT.

This clonotype was seen repeatedly, ten times or more. The chain combines TRBV3-1 with TRBJ2-3; a possible D gene is TRBD2 (5 bases). Germline assignment: CDR1 LGHDT and CDR2 YNNKEL (reference sequence). With 5 bases removed from V and 1 base from J, the gap between germline ends came to 10 bases. The CDR3 loop spans 14 amino acids. CDR3 coding DNA: TGTGCCAGCAGCGTGGACTCTCGCACAGATACGCAGTATTTT. Its translation is CASSVDSRTDTQYF.

This chain uses TRBV14 with TRBJ2-7; tentatively, D is TRBD1 (5 bases). Trimming took off 6 bases at V and 4 bases at J, with 22 bases between the two ends. CDR3 length equals 16 residues. The germline V gene has CDR1 SGHDN and CDR2 FVKESK. The CDR3 region is CASSTGGALPGYEQYV. The CDR3 DNA reads as TGTGCCAGCAGTACAGGCGGAGCGCTTCCCGGGTACGAGCAGTACGTC.

In its sample, this clonotype was seen many times. The chain has TRBV5-4 and TRBJ1-6; TRBD1 matches 7 bases. This CDR3 contains 15 residues. The V gene's germline CDR1 is SGHNT and CDR2 YYREEE (reference sequence). J lost 7 bases, V lost 4 bases, and 8 bases had no gene match. Here the CDR3 reads CASSAKTGSNSPLHF. The CDR3 nucleotides are TGTGCCAGCAGCGCGAAGACAGGGAGCAATTCACCCCTCCACTTT. Supplemented by reference TRBV5-4 and TRBJ1-6, the full variable domain reads ETGVTQSPTHLIKTRGQQVTLRCSSQSGHNTVSWYQQALGQGPQFIFQYYREEENGRGNFPPRFSGLQFPNYSSELNVNALELDDSALYLCASSAKTGSNSPLHFGNGTRLTVT.

The sample holds many counts of this clonotype. The chain has TRBV5-6 and TRBJ2-6; D perhaps matches TRBD1 (5 bases). The CDR3 length is 15 residues. With 4 bases removed from V and 2 bases from J, the gap between germline ends came to 10 bases. Germline values: CDR1 SGHDT, CDR2 YYEEEE. This CDR3 is CASSLARAGANVLTF. DNA for the CDR3: TGTGCCAGCAGCCTGGCCAGGGCTGGGGCCAACGTCCTGACTTTC.

This clonotype was recorded at least ten times. This sequence joins TRBV6-5 and TRBJ1-5; the D is unclear. V was shortened by 6 bases and J by 0 bases, with 6 bases between the two germline ends. This CDR3 has 13 amino acids. From germline, CDR1 is MNHEY and CDR2 SVGAGI. The CDR3 DNA is TGTGCCAGCAGCTTAGGTAGCAATCAGCCCCAGCATTTT. Residues: CASSLGSNQPQHF.